Listed below are T cell receptor beta chains from one sample, sequenced in a study of CD8+ T cells in alopecia areata. Method: immunoSEQ multiplex PCR; TCRdb's copy keeps in-frame clones and lacks some. Seen here are some 25,000 clones, approximately 52% observed once, and the top ten hold under 35%. The sample consisted of NKG2D-high CD8+ T cells sorted from blood. The source is a human donor with alopecia areata. CDR3s include the opening cysteine and the closing phenylalanine or tryptophan. D genes are given only for firm matches. Clone size, where shown, is once, few, many, or a class for clones that have expanded.

V	size	D	J	DNA	CDR3
TRBV5-1	few	-	TRBJ2-7	TGCGCCAGCAGCTTGGAGTTTCCAGGCCTGGAGGAGCAGTACTTC	CASSLEFPGLEEQYF
TRBV6-5	-	TRBD2	TRBJ2-1	TGTGCCAGCAGTTACAGGAGGGAGGGCCTGGGTGAGCAGTTCTTC	CASSYRREGLGEQFF
TRBV4-1	-	TRBD2	TRBJ2-1	TGCGCCAGCAGTCAAAGGGAGGGGTCCCTATACAATGAGCAGTTCTTC	CASSQREGSLYNEQFF
TRBV27	once	TRBD2	TRBJ2-7	TGTGCCAGCAGTCTGGGGCTAGCGGGCTACGAGCAGTACTTC	CASSLGLAGYEQYF
TRBV5-1	-	TRBD2	TRBJ2-1	TGCGCCAGCACGGGACTAGCGTCCTACAATGAGCAGTTCTTC	CASTGLASYNEQFF
TRBV27	few	TRBD2	TRBJ2-5	TGTGCCAGCAGTTACTTACTAGCGGGAGGGCCCCCCAATATGGGGACCCAGTACTTC	CASSYLLAGGPPNMGTQYF
TRBV13	few	-	TRBJ2-5	TGTGCCAGCAGCTTAAGCCATTCAGGAAGAGAGACCCAGTACTTC	CASSLSHSGRETQYF
TRBV15	few	-	TRBJ2-5	TGTGCCACCAGCAGAGTCGGCAGCGAGACCCAGTACTTC	CATSRVGSETQYF
TRBV6-4	-	TRBD1	TRBJ2-4	TGTGCCAGCAGTGGGGGACAGGAGACCAAAAACATTCAGTACTTC	CASSGGQETKNIQYF
TRBV28	-	TRBD2	TRBJ2-1	TGTGCCAGCACCCTTTACGGGAGGATCAATGAGCAGTTCTTC	CASTLYGRINEQFF
TRBV7-8	-	-	TRBJ2-2	TGTGCCAGCAGCCCCAGGGTCAGGACACTCACCGGGGAGCTGTTTTTT	CASSPRVRTLTGELFF
TRBV27	-	TRBD1	TRBJ1-1	TGTGCCAGCAGTCCCGGACAGGCGAACACTGAAGCTTTCTTT	CASSPGQANTEAFF
TRBV19	-	TRBD1	TRBJ2-1	TGTGCCACCCGGACAGGCTACAATGAGCAGTTCTTC	CATRTGYNEQFF
TRBV28	once	TRBD1	TRBJ1-2	TGTGCCAGCAGTCGCCGACAGGGGGCTTACTATGGCTACACCTTC	CASSRRQGAYYGYTF
TRBV28	-	TRBD1	TRBJ2-1	TGTGCCAGCAGTTTTCCTACCCGGGACAGCTCCTACAATGAGCAGTTCTTC	CASSFPTRDSSYNEQFF
TRBV4-1	-	-	TRBJ2-1	TGCGCCAGCAGCCACCCTCCTTTTACGGGGGAGCAGTTCTTC	CASSHPPFTGEQFF
TRBV27	-	-	TRBJ1-5	TGTGCCAGCAGTTTAGGGACGGGGGCAAATCAGCCCCAGCATTTT	CASSLGTGANQPQHF
TRBV29-1	few	TRBD2	TRBJ2-7	TGCAGCGCCGAGGGACTAGCGGGAGGGAGGACCTACGAGCAGTACTTC	CSAEGLAGGRTYEQYF
TRBV7-8	-	TRBD2	TRBJ2-2	TGTGCCAGCAGCTTAGCCGTGACTAGCGGGGGTTTGTGGGAGCTGTTTTTT	CASSLAVTSGGLWELFF
TRBV2	-	TRBD2	TRBJ2-2	TGTGCCAGCAGGACTAGCGGGAGAGCGTACACCGGGGAGCTGTTTTTT	CASRTSGRAYTGELFF
TRBV27	-	-	TRBJ2-7	TGTGCCAGCAGTTTAACGACAGGCCTCGAGCAGTACTTC	CASSLTTGLEQYF
TRBV27	-	-	TRBJ2-3	TGTGCCAGCAGTCCGACGTTCACAGATACGCAGTATTTT	CASSPTFTDTQYF
TRBV30	-	TRBD1	TRBJ2-7	TGTGCCTGGAGCGGACGGGACAGGGGGTCCTACGAGCAGTACTTC	CAWSGRDRGSYEQYF
TRBV5-1	few	-	TRBJ2-5	TGCGCCAGCAGCTTGGCCGAGGCCCAGTACTTC	CASSLAEAQYF
TRBV19	few	TRBD2	TRBJ2-1	TGTGCCAGTAGTATATCCGGACTAGTTTACAATGAGCAGTTCTTC	CASSISGLVYNEQFF
TRBV5-1	-	-	TRBJ2-1	TGCGCCAGCAGCTTGGTAGTCGGACCCAGCAATGAGCAGTTCTTC	CASSLVVGPSNEQFF
TRBV29-1	few	-	TRBJ1-2	TGCAGCGTTGAAACGGAAGCTAACTATGGCTACACCTTC	CSVETEANYGYTF
TRBV9	-	TRBD2	TRBJ2-5	TGTGCCAGCAGCTCCGACTCCGGGACTAGCGGTCGAGAGACCCAGTACTTC	CASSSDSGTSGRETQYF
TRBV4-1	-	-	TRBJ1-2	TGCGCCAGCAGCCAAGATCAAACCCTCGGGGTGCCCTATGGCTACACCTTC	CASSQDQTLGVPYGYTF
TRBV27	-	-	TRBJ1-5	TGTGCCACCGCGGACAGAAAATATAGCAATCAGCCCCAGCATTTT	CATADRKYSNQPQHF
TRBV6-5	-	-	TRBJ2-1	TGTGCCAGCAGTTACTCGGCGGACAATGAGCAGTTCTTC	CASSYSADNEQFF
TRBV4-1	few	-	TRBJ1-1	TGCGCCAGCAGCCAAGCGGACACCCTTGGGACTGAAGCTTTCTTT	CASSQADTLGTEAFF
TRBV7-9	few	-	TRBJ2-5	TGTGCCAGCAGCTTAGATCGGGGCGTGGAGACCCAGTACTTC	CASSLDRGVETQYF
TRBV6-5	-	TRBD2	TRBJ2-1	TGTGCCAGCAGTGTGCTAGCGGGAACCAATGAGCAGTTCTTC	CASSVLAGTNEQFF
TRBV28	-	-	TRBJ2-3	TGTGCCAGCAGTTTATCCAGGCCAGATACGCAGTATTTT	CASSLSRPDTQYF
TRBV5-8	-	-	TRBJ1-1	TGTGCCAGCAGCTTGTTTGTTGTGCTTCTGAACACTGAAGCTTTCTTT	CASSLFVVLLNTEAFF
TRBV4-1	-	-	TRBJ1-2	TGCGCCAGCAGCCACCTCTCGACAGATCCTAGCTATGGCTACACCTTC	CASSHLSTDPSYGYTF